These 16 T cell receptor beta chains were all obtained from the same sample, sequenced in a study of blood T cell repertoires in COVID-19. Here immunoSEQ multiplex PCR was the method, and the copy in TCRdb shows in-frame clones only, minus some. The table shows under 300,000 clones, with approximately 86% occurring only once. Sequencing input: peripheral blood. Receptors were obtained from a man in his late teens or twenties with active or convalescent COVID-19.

The CDR3 reads CASVTPVSHGVDEQYF. CDR3 nucleotides: TGCGCCAGCGTTACCCCGGTCTCCCATGGTGTCGACGAGCAGTACTTC. J is TRBJ2-7 and V is TRBV10-2; no firm D call. Germline values: CDR1 WSHSY, CDR2 SAAADI. With 8 bases removed from V and 5 bases from J, the gap between germline ends came to 25 bases. The CDR3 has 16 amino acids.

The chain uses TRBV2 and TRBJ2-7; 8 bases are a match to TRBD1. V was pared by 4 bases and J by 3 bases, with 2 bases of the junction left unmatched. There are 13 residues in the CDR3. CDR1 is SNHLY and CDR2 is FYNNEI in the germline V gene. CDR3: CASSAGGRYEQYF. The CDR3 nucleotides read TGTGCCAGCAGTGCAGGGGGCCGCTACGAGCAGTACTTC.

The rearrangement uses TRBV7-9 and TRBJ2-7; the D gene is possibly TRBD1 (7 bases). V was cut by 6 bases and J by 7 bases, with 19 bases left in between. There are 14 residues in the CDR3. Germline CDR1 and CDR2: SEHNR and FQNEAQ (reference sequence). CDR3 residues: CASRDGGTVREQYF. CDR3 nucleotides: TGTGCCAGCAGGGATGGAGGGACAGTTCGTGAGCAGTACTTC.

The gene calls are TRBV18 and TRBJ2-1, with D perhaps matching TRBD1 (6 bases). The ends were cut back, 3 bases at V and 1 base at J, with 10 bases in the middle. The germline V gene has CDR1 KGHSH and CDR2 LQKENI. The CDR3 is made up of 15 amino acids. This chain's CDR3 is CASSPRTDSYNEQFF. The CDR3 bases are TGTGCCAGCTCACCGCGGACAGATTCCTACAATGAGCAGTTCTTC.

In DNA, the CDR3 is TGTGCCAGCAGTTTGTTACGTGGACAGGGCTACGAGCAGTACTTC. It yields the protein CASSLLRGQGYEQYF. This chain joins TRBV28 and TRBJ2-7; 8 bases map to TRBD1. CDR1 and CDR2 (germline): MDHEN, SYDVKM. With 3 bases clipped from V and 3 bases from J, the junction kept 7 bases outside the gene matches. The CDR3 sequence is 15 residues long.

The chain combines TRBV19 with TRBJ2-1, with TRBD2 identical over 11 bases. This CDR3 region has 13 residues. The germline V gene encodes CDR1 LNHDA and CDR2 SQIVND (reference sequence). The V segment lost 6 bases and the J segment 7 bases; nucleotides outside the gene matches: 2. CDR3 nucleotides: TGTGCCAGTAGAACTAGCGGGAGTAATGAGCAGTTCTTC. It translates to CASRTSGSNEQFF.

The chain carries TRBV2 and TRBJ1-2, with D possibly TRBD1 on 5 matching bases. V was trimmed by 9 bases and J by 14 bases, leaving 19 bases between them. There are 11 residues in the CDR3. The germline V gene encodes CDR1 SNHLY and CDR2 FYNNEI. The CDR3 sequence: CARLSGEMGTF. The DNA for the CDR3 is TGTGCCAGACTCTCGGGGGAGATGGGAACCTTC.

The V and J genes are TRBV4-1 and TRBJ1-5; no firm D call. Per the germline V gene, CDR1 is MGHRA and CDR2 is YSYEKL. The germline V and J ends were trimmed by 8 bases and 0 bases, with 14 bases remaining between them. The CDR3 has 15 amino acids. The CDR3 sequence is CASLPGLNSNQPQHF. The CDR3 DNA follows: TGCGCCAGCCTTCCCGGGTTGAATAGCAATCAGCCCCAGCATTTT.

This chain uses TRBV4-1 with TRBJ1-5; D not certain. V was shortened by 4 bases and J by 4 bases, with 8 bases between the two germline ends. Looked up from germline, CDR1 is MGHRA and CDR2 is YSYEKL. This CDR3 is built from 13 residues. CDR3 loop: CASSRERNQPQHF. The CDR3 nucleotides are TGCGCCAGCAGCCGAGAGCGGAATCAGCCCCAGCATTTT.

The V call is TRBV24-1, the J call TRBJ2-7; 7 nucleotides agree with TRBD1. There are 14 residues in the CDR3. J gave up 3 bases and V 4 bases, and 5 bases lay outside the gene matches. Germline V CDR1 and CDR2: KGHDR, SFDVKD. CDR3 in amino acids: CATSDPGTDYEQYF. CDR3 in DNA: TGTGCCACCAGTGACCCCGGGACAGACTACGAGCAGTACTTC.

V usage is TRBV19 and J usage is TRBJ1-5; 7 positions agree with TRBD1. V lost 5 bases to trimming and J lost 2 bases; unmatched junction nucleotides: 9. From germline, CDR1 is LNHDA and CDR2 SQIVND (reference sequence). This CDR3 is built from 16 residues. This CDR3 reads CASSPPLDRGNQPQHF. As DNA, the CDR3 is TGTGCCAGTAGTCCTCCCCTCGACAGGGGCAATCAGCCCCAGCATTTT.

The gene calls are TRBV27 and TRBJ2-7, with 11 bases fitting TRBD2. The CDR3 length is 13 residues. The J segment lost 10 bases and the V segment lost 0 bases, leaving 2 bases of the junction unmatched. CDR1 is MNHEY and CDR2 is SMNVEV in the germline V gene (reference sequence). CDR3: CASSLSGLADQYF. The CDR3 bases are TGTGCCAGCAGTTTATCGGGACTAGCGGATCAGTACTTC.

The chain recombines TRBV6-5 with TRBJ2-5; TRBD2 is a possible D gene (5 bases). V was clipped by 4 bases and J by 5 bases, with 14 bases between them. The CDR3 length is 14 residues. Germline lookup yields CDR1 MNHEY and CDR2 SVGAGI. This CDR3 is CASSSNTRTETQYF. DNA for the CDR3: TGTGCCAGCAGTTCAAACACTAGGACCGAGACCCAGTACTTC.

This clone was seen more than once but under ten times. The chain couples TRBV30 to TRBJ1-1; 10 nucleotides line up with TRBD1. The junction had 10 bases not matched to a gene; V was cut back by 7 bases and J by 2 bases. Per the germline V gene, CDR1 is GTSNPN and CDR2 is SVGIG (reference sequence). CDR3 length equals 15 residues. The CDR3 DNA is TGTGCCTCCTCCAGGACAGGGGGAGGAAACACTGAAGCTTTCTTT. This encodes CASSRTGGGNTEAFF.

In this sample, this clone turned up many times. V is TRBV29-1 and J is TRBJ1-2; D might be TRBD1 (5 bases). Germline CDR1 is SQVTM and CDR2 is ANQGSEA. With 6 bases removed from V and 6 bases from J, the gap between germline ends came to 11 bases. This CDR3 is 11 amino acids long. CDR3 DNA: TGCAGCGTCAGGGTTGGGGATGGCTACACCTTC. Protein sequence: CSVRVGDGYTF.

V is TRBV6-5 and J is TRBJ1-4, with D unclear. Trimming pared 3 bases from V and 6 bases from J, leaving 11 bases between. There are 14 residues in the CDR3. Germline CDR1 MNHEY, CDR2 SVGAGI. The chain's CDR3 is CASSYTATYEKLFF. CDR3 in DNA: TGTGCCAGCAGTTATACAGCCACCTATGAAAAACTGTTTTTT.